Presented here are 28 T cell receptor beta chains from one specimen sequenced in a study of shared clonotypes between healthy human individuals. Here immunoSEQ multiplex PCR was the method, and the copy in TCRdb shows in-frame clones only, minus some. The sample has 450,000 to 500,000 clones; roughly 78% are singletons. Sequenced sample: PBMCs. Every receptor here comes from a woman between 40 and 55 years old in good health. Some clones in this sample may be carry-over from other donors' samples.

The chain has TRBV14 and TRBJ2-7; no reliable D call. Germline values: CDR1 SGHDN, CDR2 FVKESK. V shed 4 bases and J shed 5 bases, with 15 bases lying between them. CDR3 size: 14 residues. For the CDR3, the DNA is TGTGCCAGCAGCCGTAGCAGGATTTTTGACGAGCAGTACTTC. Translating it yields CASSRSRIFDEQYF.

The CDR3 spells CASSLDSTDTQYF. In DNA form, the CDR3 reads TGTGCCAGCAGCTTGGACAGCACAGATACGCAGTATTTT. V usage is TRBV7-3 and J usage is TRBJ2-3; no clear D. Looked up from germline, CDR1 is SGHTA and CDR2 is FQGTGA. The V and J ends lost 3 bases and 0 bases respectively, with 4 bases between them. This CDR3 is built from 13 residues.

V gene TRBV5-8 combines with J gene TRBJ2-2, with 14 bases that match TRBD2. The CDR3 extends over 17 amino acids. In germline, CDR1 is SGHTS, CDR2 YDEGEE. With 4 bases clipped from V and 6 bases from J, the junction kept 8 bases outside the gene matches. The CDR3 sequence: CASSPGLAGVLAGELFF. The CDR3 nucleotides read TGTGCCAGCAGCCCGGGACTAGCGGGAGTCTTGGCCGGGGAGCTGTTTTTT. Full variable domain (outside the CDR3, taken from reference TRBV5-8 and TRBJ2-2): EAGVTQSPTHLIKTRGQQATLRCSPISGHTSVYWYQQALGLGLQFLLWYDEGEERNRGNFPPRFSGRQFPNYSSELNVNALELEDSALYLCASSPGLAGVLAGELFFGEGSRLTVL.

The chain recombines TRBV7-9 with TRBJ2-3; D tentatively fits TRBD1 or TRBD2 (6 bases each). Germline assignment: CDR1 SEHNR and CDR2 FQNEAQ (reference sequence). This CDR3 region has 13 residues. V shed 5 bases and J shed 5 bases, with 11 bases lying between them. CDR3 sequence reads: CASSRGAEDTQYF. CDR3 DNA sequence: TGTGCCAGCAGCAGGGGGGCCGAAGATACGCAGTATTTT. Full variable domain (rest looked up from reference TRBV7-9 and TRBJ2-3): DTGVSQNPRHKITKRGQNVTFRCDPISEHNRLYWYRQTLGQGPEFLTYFQNEAQLEKSRLLSDRFSAERPKGSFSTLEIQRTEQGDSAMYLCASSRGAEDTQYFGPGTRLTVL.

Concerning this clone: The same CDR3 can be traced to other DNA sequences in this sample. V and J are TRBV10-3 and TRBJ1-5, with D tentatively TRBD1 (5 bases). Deletions cut 0 bases from V and 4 bases from J, with 7 bases between. This CDR3 has 14 amino acids. Germline V gives CDR1 ENHRY, CDR2 SYGVKD. The CDR3 sequence is CAISESGGNQPQHF. As DNA, the CDR3 is TGTGCCATCAGTGAGTCGGGGGGGAATCAGCCCCAGCATTTT.

This clone was counted only a few times. This sequence joins TRBV29-1 and TRBJ1-1; 8 nucleotides agree with TRBD1. CDR1 SQVTM and CDR2 ANQGSEA come from the germline V gene. V lost 8 bases to trimming and J lost 0 bases; unmatched junction nucleotides: 5. CDR3 length: 13 amino acids. CDR3 amino acids: CSSWTGMNTEAFF. The DNA for the CDR3 is TGCAGCTCCTGGACAGGGATGAACACTGAAGCTTTCTTT.

V usage is TRBV6-5 and J usage is TRBJ2-1; 7 nucleotides align to TRBD2. Germline V CDR1 and CDR2: MNHEY, SVGAGI. The CDR3 length is 16 residues. Losses at the gene ends were 0 bases for V and 9 bases for J; bases not matched to a gene: 11. The CDR3, as DNA: TGTGCCAGCAGTTACTCGCTGGGAGGGCCAAGTGGTGAGCAGTTCTTC. It specifies CASSYSLGGPSGEQFF.

The rearrangement joins TRBV28 to TRBJ1-5, with 9 bases matching TRBD1. Germline V gene lookup returns CDR1 MDHEN and CDR2 SYDVKM. Unmatched junction bases numbered 6, after V lost 6 bases and J lost 6 bases. The CDR3 sequence is 14 residues long. This chain's CDR3 is CASRDRGGGQPQHF. CDR3 nucleotide sequence: TGTGCCAGCAGGGACAGGGGAGGAGGTCAGCCCCAGCATTTT. The whole variable domain, filled in from reference TRBV28 and TRBJ1-5, reads DVKVTQSSRYLVKRTGEKVFLECVQDMDHENMFWYRQDPGLGLRLIYFSYDVKMKEKGDIPEGYSVSREKKERFSLILESASTNQTSMYLCASRDRGGGQPQHFGDGTRLSIL.

The chain couples TRBV18 to TRBJ1-1; 8 bases map to TRBD1. V was clipped by 1 base and J by 3 bases; unmatched bases: 7. CDR1 is KGHSH, CDR2 LQKENI, per germline. The CDR3 consists of 16 residues. CDR3 protein: CASSPQRAGGHTEAFF. As DNA, the CDR3 is TGTGCCAGCTCACCACAGCGGGCAGGGGGCCACACTGAAGCTTTCTTT.

This clone is a singleton in its sample. The chain is built from TRBV10-3 and TRBJ1-3, with D perhaps matching TRBD1 (5 bases). Germline CDR1 ENHRY, CDR2 SYGVKD. The CDR3 covers 23 residues. V lost 0 bases, J lost 2 bases, and 32 bases lay in between. The DNA for the CDR3 is TGTGCCATCAGTGAGTCACCAGGGACTCCCCGTCTGCGGACCTCGGGTCCTGGAAACACCATATATTTT. Protein: CAISESPGTPRLRTSGPGNTIYF.

The chain joins TRBV5-1 to TRBJ2-6; D remains ambiguous. The CDR3 covers 17 residues. Germline loops: CDR1 SGHRS, CDR2 YFSETQ. V lost 0 bases and J lost 0, with 10 bases in between. CDR3 nucleotide sequence: TGCGCCAGCAGCTTGGCGGCACCGGTCTCTGGGGCCAACGTCCTGACTTTC. This sequence encodes CASSLAAPVSGANVLTF.

The chain links TRBV28 to TRBJ2-7; the match to TRBD2 covers 7 bases. The V gene's germline CDR1 is MDHEN and CDR2 SYDVKM. CDR3 length: 18 amino acids. Trimming at V came to 7 bases and at J to 3 bases, leaving 21 bases not matched to a gene. The DNA of the CDR3 is TGTGCCAGCAAGTTCCCCAACCCTCTAGCGGAACCTTACTACGAGCAGTACTTC. It yields the protein CASKFPNPLAEPYYEQYF.

J is TRBJ2-7 and V is TRBV5-1, with 13 bases lining up with TRBD2. Germline V CDR1 and CDR2: SGHRS, YFSETQ. CDR3 size: 13 residues. V shed 7 bases, J shed 6 bases, and the junction held 4 bases outside the gene matches. The CDR3 DNA follows: TGCGCCAGCGGACTAGCGGGAGTATCCGAGCAGTACTTC. It is translated as CASGLAGVSEQYF.

This chain connects TRBV5-4 to TRBJ2-5, with D unresolved. This CDR3 spans 13 amino acids. CDR1 and CDR2 (germline): SGHNT, YYREEE (reference sequence). V was pared by 2 bases and J by 5 bases, with 10 bases between. The CDR3 DNA is TGTGCCAGCAGCTTTAGGCTTGGGGAGACCCAGTACTTC. Encoded protein: CASSFRLGETQYF.

This clone occurred a few times. The gene calls are TRBV15 and TRBJ1-1; D is perhaps TRBD1 (6 bases). Deletions cut 0 bases from V and 11 bases from J, with 13 bases between. This CDR3 is built from 13 residues. Germline V lookup: CDR1 LNHNV, CDR2 YYDKDF (reference sequence). Here the CDR3 reads CATSRDGGTRAFF. In nucleotides, the CDR3 is TGTGCCACCAGCAGAGATGGAGGGACAAGGGCTTTCTTT.

The J gene is TRBJ2-1, the V gene TRBV10-3; D gene unclear. Germline assignment: CDR1 ENHRY and CDR2 SYGVKD. Trimming removed 0 bases at V and 0 bases at J, with 6 bases between. The CDR3 has 15 amino acids. DNA of the CDR3: TGTGCCATCAGTGAGTCGCTCAGCTCCTACAATGAGCAGTTCTTC. Translated, it gives CAISESLSSYNEQFF.

The chain links TRBV30 to TRBJ1-6, with 7 bases aligning to TRBD1. Germline lookup yields CDR1 GTSNPN and CDR2 SVGIG (reference sequence). This CDR3 has 12 amino acids. The junction had 3 bases not matched to a gene; V was cut back by 8 bases and J by 5 bases. CDR3 region: CAGGQNNSPLHF. Here the CDR3 DNA reads TGTGCCGGGGGACAGAATAATTCACCCCTCCACTTT.

The chain joins TRBV2 to TRBJ1-1, with TRBD1 matching over 8 bases. The germline V gene encodes CDR1 SNHLY and CDR2 FYNNEI. The CDR3 is 13 amino acids. V lost 7 bases and J lost 4; bases outside the gene matches: 5. CDR3 loop: CASIDQGATEAFF. DNA of the CDR3: TGTGCCAGCATTGACCAGGGGGCCACTGAAGCTTTCTTT.

The chain uses TRBV15 and TRBJ2-7; TRBD2 matches 14 bases. CDR1 LNHNV and CDR2 YYDKDF come from the germline V gene (reference sequence). This CDR3 contains 16 residues. The V segment lost 4 bases and the J segment 4 bases; nucleotides outside the gene matches: 6. The CDR3 loop is CATSNWGTSGSYEQYF. CDR3 in DNA: TGTGCCACCAGCAACTGGGGGACTAGCGGGAGTTACGAGCAGTACTTC. Variable domain in full (rest from reference TRBV15 and TRBJ2-7): DAMVIQNPRYQVTQFGKPVTLSCSQTLNHNVMYWYQQKSSQAPKLLFHYYDKDFNNEADTPDNFQSRRPNTSFCFLDIRSPGLGDTAMYLCATSNWGTSGSYEQYFGPGTRLTVT.

The V call is TRBV6-9, the J call TRBJ2-1, with D unresolved. This CDR3 comprises 14 residues. Trimming took off 2 bases at V and 8 bases at J, with 13 bases between the two ends. From germline, CDR1 is MNHGY and CDR2 SVAAGI. CDR3 sequence: CASSYDRELYEQFF. In nucleotides, the CDR3 is TGTGCCAGCAGTTATGATAGGGAACTCTATGAGCAGTTCTTC.

The gene calls are TRBV6-5 and TRBJ2-7; D is unresolved. The CDR3 has 12 amino acids. The germline V gene has CDR1 MNHEY and CDR2 SVGAGI. V lost 4 bases, J lost 4 bases, and 8 bases lay in between. CDR3 DNA: TGTGCCAGCAGTTCTCCTGGGTACGAGCAGTACTTC. The encoded protein is CASSSPGYEQYF.

This clone was detected a few times. The chain uses TRBV7-9 and TRBJ2-7; tentative D call: TRBD1 (6 bases). Trimming left V 1 base short and J 5 bases short, with 12 bases between. CDR1 is SEHNR and CDR2 is FQNEAQ in the germline V gene (reference sequence). This CDR3 contains 14 residues. In DNA, the CDR3 is TGTGCCAGCAGCTTAGGATGGACAGTCAACGAGCAGTACTTC. This encodes CASSLGWTVNEQYF. Looking up the rest from reference TRBV7-9 and TRBJ2-7 gives the full variable domain: DTGVSQNPRHKITKRGQNVTFRCDPISEHNRLYWYRQTLGQGPEFLTYFQNEAQLEKSRLLSDRFSAERPKGSFSTLEIQRTEQGDSAMYLCASSLGWTVNEQYFGPGTRLTVT.

The chain joins TRBV7-2 to TRBJ2-4, with D hard to call. Germline V gene data show CDR1 as SGHTA and CDR2 as FQGNSA. With 5 bases removed from V and 4 bases from J, the gap between germline ends came to 3 bases. This CDR3 contains 11 residues. CDR3 sequence reads: CASSPKNIQYF. DNA for the CDR3: TGTGCCAGCAGCCCAAAAAACATTCAGTACTTC.

The V gene is TRBV5-1, the J gene TRBJ2-2; D not certain. Germline V CDR1 and CDR2: SGHRS, YFSETQ. The ends were cut back, 2 bases at V and 1 base at J, with 12 bases in the middle. This CDR3 spans 16 amino acids. CDR3 loop: CASSLLWGENTGELFF. The CDR3 DNA reads as TGCGCCAGCAGCTTACTTTGGGGTGAGAACACCGGGGAGCTGTTTTTT. Looking up the rest from reference TRBV5-1 and TRBJ2-2 gives the full variable domain: KAGVTQTPRYLIKTRGQQVTLSCSPISGHRSVSWYQQTPGQGLQFLFEYFSETQRNKGNFPGRFSGRQFSNSRSEMNVSTLELGDSALYLCASSLLWGENTGELFFGEGSRLTVL.

This clone has a handful of counts. The chain has TRBV10-3 and TRBJ2-1; possibly TRBD1 for D (5 bases). The V and J ends lost 10 bases and 3 bases respectively, with 16 bases between them. CDR3 size: 14 residues. Germline V gives CDR1 ENHRY, CDR2 SYGVKD. The CDR3 here is CASLQDPIYNEQFF. CDR3 DNA: TGTGCCAGCCTACAGGACCCAATCTACAATGAGCAGTTCTTC.

The gene calls are TRBV19 and TRBJ2-7, with TRBD1 matching over 7 bases. J gave up 6 bases and V 8 bases, and 13 bases lay outside the gene matches. Per the germline V gene, CDR1 is LNHDA and CDR2 is SQIVND (reference sequence). CDR3 length equals 14 residues. The CDR3 DNA reads as TGTGCCAGTCGGGGACAGCCCCTCGTCTCCGAGCAGTACTTC. Translation gives CASRGQPLVSEQYF.

With regard to this clone: Other DNA sequences of this sample code for an identical CDR3. This sequence joins TRBV11-2 and TRBJ2-6; possible D gene TRBD2, 6 bases. Trimming left V 0 bases short and J 2 bases short, with 8 bases between. The CDR3 loop spans 16 amino acids. The germline gives CDR1 SGHAT, CDR2 FQNNGV. CDR3 amino acids: CASSLDGGTGANVLTF. CDR3 sequence (DNA): TGTGCCAGCAGCTTAGACGGAGGGACTGGGGCCAACGTCCTGACTTTC.

The V and J genes are TRBV4-1 and TRBJ1-2, with D possibly TRBD1 on 5 matching bases. Germline CDR1 is MGHRA and CDR2 is YSYEKL. This CDR3 has 16 residues. Trimming stripped 1 base from V and 4 bases from J, with 16 bases between. The CDR3: CASSQVVGDSIYGYTF. In nucleotides, the CDR3 is TGCGCCAGCAGCCAAGTGGTAGGGGACTCTATCTATGGCTACACCTTC.